The following is a TCR beta chain sequence with its context. The antigen is not known. This sample stems from a study of identifying expanded T cells in peripheral blood. V was shortened by 1 base and J by 1 base, with 4 bases between the two germline ends. CDR1 and CDR2 from the germline V gene are SGHAT and FQNNGV. This CDR3 is 13 amino acids long. Here immunoSEQ multiplex PCR was the method, and the copy in TCRdb shows in-frame clones only, minus some. The table includes 60,000 or so clones, about four fifths detected once. During the collection period, no donor immune events like infections were recorded. Whole-study results and caveats: Variance in clone template counts between two-week samples significantly increased with total template count across all healthy donors. Differentially abundant clones: about 1.2 between replicates, 16.4 at around 14 days, approximately 19 at four.

The source of this sequence is a person aged 18 to 70 in good health. Sequencing used blood. The chain couples TRBV11-2 to TRBJ1-1; D gene uncertain. The CDR3 spells CASSLVENTEAFF. The CDR3 DNA follows: TGTGCCAGCAGCTTAGTCGAGAACACTGAAGCTTTCTTT.